These T cell receptor beta chains were read from a single sample in a study of CD8 T cells in ankylosing spondylitis. TCRdb reprocessed the 5' RACE reads with MiXCR, giving one entry per CDR3 protein. The table shows fewer than 400,000 distinct CDR3 sequences, with roughly 8% occurring only once. The specimen was blood, either unsorted or a sorted T cell fraction (not recorded which). The source is a male donor with ankylosing spondylitis. Each CDR3 is given with its conserved first and last residue. The order of the fields is D gene, V gene, J gene, clone size, CDR3 protein, CDR3 DNA. The D gene is left open where the match is weak. The size field is filled for only some rows; it gives once, few, many or a size class.

NA	TRBV5-1	TRBJ2-7	few	CASSLGPGVYYEQYF	TGCGCCAGCAGCTTGGGGCCAGGGGTTTACTACGAGCAGTACTTC
NA	TRBV7-2	TRBJ2-1	few	CASSFKGVYEQFF	TGTGCCAGCAGCTTCAAGGGAGTCTATGAGCAGTTCTTC
NA	TRBV5-1	TRBJ2-7	few	CASSRSPLRRKSSYEQYF	TGCGCCAGCAGCCGATCCCCTTTAAGACGGAAGAGCTCCTACGAGCAGTACTTC
NA	TRBV7-9	TRBJ1-4	NA	CASSPTSRVNEKLFF	TGTGCCAGCAGCCCCACGTCCCGGGTAAATGAAAAACTGTTTTTT
NA	TRBV28	TRBJ2-7	few	CASRSRGGTYEQYF	TGTGCCAGTCGGTCAAGGGGGGGCACCTACGAGCAGTACTTC
TRBD1	TRBV4-1	TRBJ2-5	NA	CASSQLGTGGETQYF	TGCGCCAGCAGCCAATTGGGGACAGGAGGGGAGACCCAGTACTTC
NA	TRBV5-1	TRBJ2-6	few	CASSPPDSGANVLTF	TGCGCCAGCAGCCCCCCGGACTCTGGGGCCAACGTCCTGACTTTC
TRBD2	TRBV6-5	TRBJ2-2	NA	CASSYEAGIAGPNTGELFF	TGTGCCAGCAGTTACGAGGCAGGCATAGCGGGACCGAACACCGGGGAGCTGTTTTTT
NA	TRBV28	TRBJ2-4	NA	CASGEHPGVAKNIQYF	TGTGCCAGCGGGGAACACCCAGGGGTAGCCAAAAACATTCAGTACTTC
TRBD2	TRBV6-5	TRBJ2-7	NA	CASSYSGDSYEQYF	TGTGCCAGCAGTTATAGCGGGGATTCCTACGAGCAGTACTTC
TRBD1	TRBV9	TRBJ2-1	NA	CASSPGQGLYEQFF	TGTGCCAGCAGTCCGGGACAGGGTCTCTATGAGCAGTTCTTC
TRBD2	TRBV12-3/TRBV12-4	TRBJ2-7	few	CASSFGKGGSSYEQYF	TGTGCCAGCAGTTTTGGGAAAGGCGGGAGCTCCTACGAGCAGTACTTC
NA	TRBV5-1	TRBJ2-3	NA	CASRDISTDTQYF	TGCGCCAGCCGGGACATAAGCACAGATACGCAGTATTTT
TRBD2	TRBV27	TRBJ2-2	few	CASSKIGLAGRAGELFF	TGTGCCAGCAGTAAGATAGGACTAGCGGGTCGGGCCGGGGAGCTGTTTTTT
NA	TRBV18	TRBJ2-7	NA	CASSPRGSEASYEQYF	TGTGCCAGCTCACCACGGGGTTCGGAAGCAAGCTACGAGCAGTACTTC
NA	TRBV6-1	TRBJ2-1	few	CASSRTRVYNEQFF	TGTGCCAGCAGCCGAACCAGGGTCTACAATGAGCAGTTCTTC
NA	TRBV18	TRBJ1-5	many	CASSPPNQPQHF	TGTGCCAGCTCACCACCAAATCAGCCCCAGCATTTT
NA	TRBV6-4	TRBJ2-1	many	CASSPLVGGGNEQFF	TGTGCCAGCAGTCCCCTAGTGGGAGGGGGCAATGAGCAGTTCTTC
NA	TRBV20-1	TRBJ2-1	few	CSASRTGNEQFF	TGCAGTGCTAGCCGGACTGGGAATGAGCAGTTCTTC
TRBD2	TRBV5-1	TRBJ2-5	NA	CASSFSIGTSASYQETQYF	TGCGCCAGCAGCTTCTCTATCGGGACTAGCGCCTCGTACCAAGAGACCCAGTACTTC
NA	TRBV7-2	TRBJ2-2	NA	CASSRTRGTGELFF	TGTGCCAGCAGCCGAACCAGGGGCACCGGGGAGCTGTTTTTT
TRBD2	TRBV7-9	TRBJ2-7	few	CASSFGTSVSYEQYF	TGTGCCAGCAGCTTTGGGACTAGCGTCTCCTACGAGCAGTACTTC
NA	TRBV20-1	TRBJ2-3	NA	CSASPGITHTDTQYF	TGCAGTGCTTCACCAGGAATTACCCACACAGATACGCAGTATTTT
NA	TRBV4-2	TRBJ2-1	many	CASSQEPPGLENEQFF	TGTGCCAGCAGCCAAGAGCCGCCGGGACTCGAAAATGAGCAGTTCTTC
NA	TRBV27	TRBJ1-5	NA	CASSSGRASTGGNQPQHF	TGTGCCAGCAGTTCAGGCCGGGCCTCAACGGGAGGCAATCAGCCCCAGCATTTT
TRBD1	TRBV20-1	TRBJ1-5	few	CSASRDRGDNQPQHF	TGCAGTGCAAGTCGGGACAGGGGTGACAATCAGCCCCAGCATTTT
TRBD1	TRBV27	TRBJ2-7	NA	CASRQGQLVHEQYF	TGTGCCAGCAGGCAGGGACAGCTGGTCCACGAGCAGTACTTC
NA	TRBV24-1	TRBJ2-1	few	CATSPGTASSDEQFF	TGTGCCACGAGCCCCGGGACTGCCTCTTCTGATGAGCAGTTCTTC
TRBD2	TRBV28	TRBJ2-5	many	CASSPSSGRALETQYF	TGTGCCAGCAGTCCTTCTAGCGGGAGGGCCCTGGAGACCCAGTACTTC
NA	TRBV2	TRBJ1-1	NA	CASSEPGGGGDDTEAFF	TGTGCCAGCAGTGAACCCGGGGGGGGAGGTGACGACACTGAAGCTTTCTTT
NA	TRBV7-2	TRBJ2-1	many	CASSSYGTGNEQFF	TGTGCCAGCAGCTCTTATGGGACTGGGAATGAGCAGTTCTTC
NA	TRBV7-2	TRBJ2-5	few	CASSRSSPGTQYF	TGTGCCAGCAGCCGATCCTCGCCCGGTACCCAGTACTTC
TRBD1	TRBV20-1	TRBJ2-1	few	CSARPTGLDNEQFF	TGCAGTGCTAGGCCGACAGGGCTTGACAATGAGCAGTTCTTC
NA	TRBV7-2	TRBJ2-7	NA	CASSFGTGSTYEQYF	TGTGCCAGCAGCTTTGGTACAGGGAGTACGTACGAGCAGTACTTC